The 28 T cell receptor beta chains presented below share a single source sample, sequenced in a study of T cell repertoires in cytomegalovirus infection. These receptors' antigens are unknown. TCRdb processed the reads anew with MiXCR; each CDR3 protein has one entry. The table lists around 130,000 distinct CDR3 sequences, 24% of them singletons. The sample was PBMCs, sequenced either directly or after in vitro stimulation (not recorded which). The receptors originated from a human donor in good health (CMV status not recorded). Some clones in this sample may be carry-over from other donors' samples.

The chain couples TRBV7-2 to TRBJ1-1; 7 positions agree with TRBD1. Germline V gene data show CDR1 as SGHTA and CDR2 as FQGNSA. The CDR3 is made up of 12 amino acids. The trim removed 4 bases at V and 5 bases at J, leaving 1 base unmatched. DNA of the CDR3: TGTGCCAGCAGCTCGACAGGGACTGAAGCTTTCTTT. Protein: CASSSTGTEAFF.

The genes are TRBV27 and TRBJ1-5; D is undetermined. The germline V gene encodes CDR1 MNHEY and CDR2 SMNVEV (reference sequence). This CDR3 has 13 amino acids. Trimming pared 3 bases from V and 7 bases from J, leaving 10 bases between. CDR3 loop: CASSFNRQQPQHF. The CDR3 coding sequence is TGTGCCAGCAGTTTTAATAGGCAACAGCCCCAGCATTTT.

This rearrangement joins TRBV20-1 to TRBJ2-3; weak D call: TRBD2 (5 bases). Germline-derived CDR1 and CDR2 are DFQATT and SNEGSKA (reference sequence). V dropped 6 bases and J dropped 0 bases, with 16 bases sitting between them. The CDR3 covers 15 residues. The CDR3 DNA reads as TGCAGTGCCGAGACGAGCGGAACTAGCACAGATACGCAGTATTTT. Translating gives CSAETSGTSTDTQYF.

Many counts were recorded for this clonotype. The V gene is TRBV20-1, the J gene TRBJ2-1, with 8 bases matching TRBD1. This CDR3 contains 12 residues. The V gene's germline CDR1 is DFQATT and CDR2 SNEGSKA (reference sequence). J was trimmed by 6 bases and V by 4 bases; bases with no gene match: 2. The CDR3 nucleotides read TGCAGTGCTAAGGGACAGGCCAATGAGCAGTTCTTC. Protein: CSAKGQANEQFF.

V usage is TRBV4-3 and J usage is TRBJ2-1; D gene ambiguous. The ends were cut back, 0 bases at V and 4 bases at J, with 10 bases in the middle. The CDR3 is 15 amino acids. The V gene's germline CDR1 is LGHNA and CDR2 YSLEER. The CDR3 loop is CASSQDFEGYNEQFF. The DNA of the CDR3 is TGCGCCAGCAGCCAAGATTTTGAAGGGTACAATGAGCAGTTCTTC.

The chain uses TRBV19 and TRBJ1-2, with D possibly being TRBD1 (5 bases). Germline V gene lookup returns CDR1 LNHDA and CDR2 SQIVND (reference sequence). The length of the CDR3 is 13 residues. V gave up 2 bases and J gave up 3 bases, with 7 bases separating them. CDR3 amino acids: CASSIQGYYGYTF. CDR3 DNA: TGTGCCAGTAGTATACAGGGATACTATGGCTACACCTTC.

The V gene is TRBV20-1, the J gene TRBJ2-5, with 8 bases aligning to TRBD2. Germline V gene data show CDR1 as DFQATT and CDR2 as SNEGSKA (reference sequence). J lost 4 bases, V lost 2 bases, and 6 bases had no gene match. The length of the CDR3 is 14 residues. CDR3 sequence reads: CSARHGTRGETQYF. In nucleotides, the CDR3 is TGCAGTGCTAGACATGGGACTAGGGGAGAGACCCAGTACTTC.

This clonotype was seen more than once but under ten times. The J gene is TRBJ2-2, the V gene TRBV3-1, with 7 bases matching TRBD1. V was pared by 4 bases and J by 4 bases, with 6 bases of the junction left unmatched. This CDR3 is built from 15 residues. Germline CDR1 is LGHDT and CDR2 is YNNKEL (reference sequence). The CDR3 DNA reads TGTGCCAGCAGCCCGACAGGGTCGGCCACCGGGGAGCTGTTTTTT. It codes for CASSPTGSATGELFF.

This clonotype appeared a few times. This chain uses TRBV12-3 or TRBV12-4 with TRBJ1-4; 7 nucleotides line up with TRBD1. J lost 6 bases, V lost 6 bases, and 7 bases had no gene match. CDR3 length: 14 residues. DNA for the CDR3: TGTGCCAGCAGAACCGGGACAGTACATGAAAAACTGTTTTTT. Translating it yields CASRTGTVHEKLFF.

This clonotype appeared a few times. V usage is TRBV4-1 and J usage is TRBJ1-1; tentatively, D is TRBD1 (6 bases). CDR3 size: 14 residues. The V gene's germline CDR1 is MGHRA and CDR2 YSYEKL. Deletions cut 6 bases from V and 5 bases from J, with 16 bases between. This CDR3 reads CASRLVGGRTEAFF. The CDR3 bases are TGCGCCAGCAGGCTCGTCGGGGGGCGTACTGAAGCTTTCTTT.

In DNA form, the CDR3 reads TGTGCCAGCAGAGGCGGGACAGCCCTCACCTACGAGCAGTACTTC. As protein: CASRGGTALTYEQYF. The J gene is TRBJ2-7, the V gene TRBV2, with TRBD1 as a possible D gene (7 bases). V gave up 6 bases and J gave up 2 bases, with 17 bases separating them. Germline-derived CDR1 and CDR2 are SNHLY and FYNNEI. The CDR3 consists of 15 residues.

This clonotype was observed a handful of times. The chain combines TRBV6-5 with TRBJ1-5, with 9 bases lining up with TRBD1. The CDR3 loop spans 16 amino acids. V was clipped by 5 bases and J by 4 bases; unmatched bases: 9. CDR1 MNHEY and CDR2 SVGAGI come from the germline V gene. The CDR3 region is CASSPPNGQGNQPQHF. The CDR3 DNA reads TGTGCCAGCAGTCCTCCGAACGGACAGGGGAATCAGCCCCAGCATTTT.

At least ten counts were recorded for this clonotype. The V call is TRBV10-3, the J call TRBJ2-6; D not resolved. Trimming cost V 6 bases and J 0 bases, with 3 bases left between them. The CDR3 sequence is 13 residues long. Germline V gives CDR1 ENHRY, CDR2 SYGVKD. The CDR3 sequence: CAIRVSGANVLTF. The CDR3 region has the DNA TGTGCCATCAGGGTCTCTGGGGCCAACGTCCTGACTTTC.

This clonotype showed up just a few times. This chain links TRBV6-5 with TRBJ2-1; 14 positions agree with TRBD2. Germline V CDR1 and CDR2: MNHEY, SVGAGI. The length of the CDR3 is 16 residues. J gave up 2 bases and V 5 bases, and 2 bases lay outside the gene matches. CDR3 loop: CASSRLAGGTYNEQFF. CDR3 sequence (DNA): TGTGCCAGCAGTAGACTAGCGGGAGGGACCTACAATGAGCAGTTCTTC.

This clonotype was seen a few times. The chain combines TRBV7-3 with TRBJ1-1, with 7 positions matching TRBD1. Losses at the gene ends were 2 bases for V and 3 bases for J; bases not matched to a gene: 6. This CDR3 has 15 residues. CDR1 and CDR2 from the germline V gene are SGHTA and FQGTGA. CDR3 region: CASSLFRDRDTEAFF. The CDR3 DNA follows: TGTGCCAGCAGCTTATTCCGAGACAGGGACACTGAAGCTTTCTTT.

This clonotype has ten or more counts. J is TRBJ2-5 and V is TRBV7-9; 15 bases align to TRBD2. In germline, CDR1 is SEHNR, CDR2 FQNEAQ (reference sequence). The CDR3 is made up of 18 amino acids. V lost 5 bases to trimming and J lost 5 bases; unmatched junction nucleotides: 12. The CDR3 sequence: CASSIAGTSGRLGETQYF. The CDR3 nucleotides are TGTGCCAGCAGCATTGCCGGGACTAGCGGGAGGTTGGGGGAGACCCAGTACTTC.

This clonotype has at least ten counts. This chain joins TRBV28 and TRBJ1-5; D call uncertain. CDR1 is MDHEN and CDR2 is SYDVKM in the germline V gene. Between the trimmed V and J ends, which lost 3 bases and 6 bases, there was a span of 6 bases. There are 12 residues in the CDR3. Here the CDR3 DNA reads TGTGCCAGCAGTTTTGGGTTTCAGCCCCAGCATTTT. Encoded protein: CASSFGFQPQHF.

The table lists this clonotype with a few counts. This rearrangement joins TRBV10-3 to TRBJ2-7; D not resolved. CDR1 and CDR2 (germline): ENHRY, SYGVKD. This CDR3 contains 12 residues. Trimming took 3 bases from V and 4 from J, leaving 7 bases between them. As DNA, the CDR3 is TGTGCCATCAGTGAAAGTCTTTACGAGCAGTACTTC. Its protein product is CAISESLYEQYF.

The rearrangement uses TRBV27 and TRBJ2-7; 10 nucleotides align to TRBD1. V shed 2 bases and J 6 bases; nucleotides not matched to a gene: 16. This CDR3 has 18 amino acids. In germline, CDR1 is MNHEY, CDR2 SMNVEV (reference sequence). The CDR3 protein is CASSLSPSTGTGAFEQYV. CDR3 coding DNA: TGTGCCAGCAGTTTAAGCCCCTCCACCGGGACAGGGGCGTTCGAGCAGTACGTC.

This clonotype was recorded a few times. The chain joins TRBV6-5 to TRBJ1-3, with a weak D call TRBD1 (6 bases). CDR3 size: 16 residues. Germline assignment: CDR1 MNHEY and CDR2 SVGAGI. V was pared by 6 bases and J by 3 bases, with 18 bases between. Here the CDR3 DNA reads TGTGCCAGCAGCAAGTCAGGGGAATTCGATGGAAACACCATATATTTT. It is translated as CASSKSGEFDGNTIYF.

In this sample, this clonotype turned up a few times. The chain is built from TRBV27 and TRBJ1-2; 9 nucleotides agree with TRBD1. Germline assignment: CDR1 MNHEY and CDR2 SMNVEV (reference sequence). This CDR3 comprises 15 residues. Unmatched junction bases numbered 9, after V lost 6 bases and J lost 4 bases. This CDR3 reads CASSWTGVSPYGYTF. The CDR3 bases are TGTGCCAGCAGCTGGACAGGGGTTTCCCCCTATGGCTACACCTTC.

A few counts support this clonotype. The J gene is TRBJ2-7, the V gene TRBV5-1, with D tentatively TRBD1 (6 bases). CDR1 and CDR2 from the germline V gene are SGHRS and YFSETQ. V was cut by 6 bases and J by 0 bases, with 10 bases left in between. The CDR3 is made up of 13 amino acids. Here the CDR3 DNA reads TGCGCCAGCAACAGGGTAGACTCCTACGAGCAGTACTTC. Translating gives CASNRVDSYEQYF.

This clonotype appeared a few times. The CDR3 here is CASSPALGQGPYEQYV. The CDR3 DNA sequence: TGCGCCAGCAGTCCCGCGTTAGGACAGGGTCCCTACGAGCAGTACGTC. This sequence joins TRBV23-1 and TRBJ2-7; 8 positions match TRBD1. TRBV23-1 is classed as an ORF, of uncertain function. Unmatched junction bases numbered 10, after V lost 4 bases and J lost 2 bases. The CDR3 loop spans 16 amino acids.

The rearrangement links TRBV12-3 or TRBV12-4 to TRBJ2-3, with 13 positions matching TRBD2. V shed 7 bases, J shed 3 bases, and the junction held 7 bases outside the gene matches. CDR3 size: 16 residues. The CDR3 coding sequence is TGTGCCAGCAACTCGGGACTAGCGGGACGGACAGATACGCAGTATTTT. Amino acid sequence: CASNSGLAGRTDTQYF.

This clonotype turned up a few times. This chain connects TRBV19 to TRBJ2-1; the D gene could be TRBD1 or TRBD2 (5 bases each). Trimming pared 7 bases from V and 4 bases from J, leaving 17 bases between. The CDR3 consists of 15 residues. Looked up from germline, CDR1 is LNHDA and CDR2 is SQIVND (reference sequence). This chain's CDR3 is CASNSPGTVYNEQFF. In DNA form, the CDR3 reads TGTGCCAGTAATTCCCCGGGGACGGTTTACAATGAGCAGTTCTTC.

The rearrangement joins TRBV7-4 to TRBJ1-2; weak D call: TRBD1 (5 bases). This CDR3 contains 12 residues. Germline V CDR1 and CDR2: SGHVT, SQSDAQ. Between the trimmed V and J ends, which lost 5 bases and 7 bases, there was a span of 11 bases. In DNA form, the CDR3 reads TGTGCCAGCAGCCTACGAGGGACTGGCTACACCTTC. Encoded protein: CASSLRGTGYTF.

This clonotype was detected many times. This rearrangement joins TRBV7-9 to TRBJ2-1; maybe TRBD2 (5 bases). Germline V gives CDR1 SEHNR, CDR2 FQNEAQ (reference sequence). With 5 bases removed from V and 0 bases from J, the gap between germline ends came to 14 bases. The CDR3 runs 16 residues. For the CDR3, the DNA is TGTGCCAGCAGCCCCCAGGAAGGGAGCTCCTACAATGAGCAGTTCTTC. Translation: CASSPQEGSSYNEQFF.

This clonotype was counted ten times or more. This chain connects TRBV7-2 to TRBJ1-5, with 9 bases fitting TRBD1. The CDR3 spans 15 residues. V lost 6 bases to trimming and J lost 6 bases; unmatched junction nucleotides: 9. Germline-derived CDR1 and CDR2 are SGHTA and FQGNSA. The CDR3 sequence is CASSGGQGFSQPQHF. In DNA, the CDR3 is TGTGCCAGCAGTGGGGGACAGGGTTTTAGTCAGCCCCAGCATTTT.